The 2 T cell receptor beta chains reported below all come from one sample, sequenced in a study of blood T cell repertoires in COVID-19. The protocol was immunoSEQ multiplex PCR, while the TCRdb copy is restricted to in-frame clones and leaves out a portion. The repertoire holds 95,000 to 150,000 clones, with 84% as singletons. The sequenced material came from PBMCs or T cells enriched from blood (not recorded which). Every receptor here comes from a young woman who had recovered from COVID-19.

J is TRBJ2-5 and V is TRBV11-2, with TRBD2 matching over 11 bases. Trimming removed 5 bases from V and 6 bases from J; junction bases left unmatched: 11. The germline V gene encodes CDR1 SGHAT and CDR2 FQNNGV. The CDR3 consists of 16 residues. The DNA of the CDR3 is TGTGCCAGCAGCCCACCCGTTACTAGCGGGAGAAAGACCCAGTACTTC. It codes for CASSPPVTSGRKTQYF.

This chain links TRBV2 with TRBJ1-4; weak D call: TRBD1 (5 bases). Germline V lookup: CDR1 SNHLY, CDR2 FYNNEI. The CDR3 has 15 residues. Deletions cut 6 bases from V and 3 bases from J, with 14 bases between. CDR3 bases: TGTGCCAGCAGCTCCGTAGGAGGGGCTAATGAAAAACTGTTTTTT. It encodes CASSSVGGANEKLFF.